The T cell receptor beta chain described here comes from a study of T cell changes during pregnancy in multiple sclerosis (dated by TCRdb to about 2019). Study-wide context: The study looked at changes in the T cell repertoire across pregnancy in women with multiple sclerosis.

The germline V gene yields MNHNS for CDR1 and SASEGT for CDR2. Cut back by 5 bases and 1 base, the V and J ends lie 15 bases apart. The cysteine opens and the phenylalanine closes a CDR3 of 15 amino acids. The only DNA kept is the CDR3, 45 bases in frame from the first base. Points on this clone: The clone's antigen remains unknown. Base-call qualities are not available, and no considerably larger clone is one nucleotide away.

The library was produced with the immunoSEQ multiplex PCR assay. TCRdb took over this immuneACCESS table, retaining in-frame rearrangements with V and J assigned. Such tables are incomplete; in checked studies, under half of the missing clones stem from an unresolved V gene, and the remainder is unexplained. The table for this sample lists approximately 22,000 clones; around four fifths of them were counted only once. The top ten hold around a sixth of the sample. This TCR was sampled from a female donor in good health, enrolled as a control in a pregnancy study. The chain is made from TRBV6-1 and TRBJ2-7; a tentative D match to TRBD1 spans 6 bases. The sample was CD8+ T cells from peripheral blood mononuclear cells, taken in the first trimester of pregnancy. DNA sequence: TGTGCCAGCAGTCAGGGGTCTTCGTTGTCCTACGAGCAGTACTTC. The resulting protein is CASSQGSSLSYEQYF.